The 29 T cell receptor beta chains reported below all come from one sample, sequenced in a study of blood T cell repertoires in COVID-19. TCRdb's copy holds only in-frame clones and misses some; the assay was immunoSEQ multiplex PCR. Of approximately 96,000 clones listed, about 95% are singletons. Specimen: peripheral blood. The receptors stem from a human donor with active COVID-19. The donor label of this sample is uncertain.

This rearrangement joins TRBV5-1 to TRBJ2-2; 7 nucleotides agree with TRBD1. The V segment lost 2 bases and the J segment 5 bases; nucleotides outside the gene matches: 12. The CDR3 runs 17 residues. Germline CDR1 SGHRS, CDR2 YFSETQ. The CDR3 coding sequence is TGCGCCAGCAGCTTCAGATCCGGGACAGTCTCGACCGGGGAGCTGTTTTTT. Protein sequence: CASSFRSGTVSTGELFF.

The chain is built from TRBV9 and TRBJ2-7; TRBD1 is a possible D gene (6 bases). Germline-derived CDR1 and CDR2 are SGDLS and YYNGEE. This CDR3 has 15 residues. Trimming shortened V by 0 bases and J by 7 bases, and 17 bases separated the two germline ends. The CDR3 nucleotides read TGTGCCAGCAGCGTAGGGGGAGAGGCCAGGGGAGAGCAGTACTTC. This encodes CASSVGGEARGEQYF.

DNA for the CDR3: TGTGCCAGCAGCTTGGACCCTGAGGGTACGCAGTATTTT. The encoded protein is CASSLDPEGTQYF. This sequence joins TRBV5-6 and TRBJ2-3; D possibly corresponds to TRBD2 (5 bases). V lost 0 bases and J 8 bases, leaving 10 bases between the germline ends. CDR3 length: 13 amino acids. Germline V gene lookup returns CDR1 SGHDT and CDR2 YYEEEE.

This rearrangement joins TRBV2 to TRBJ2-1, with 15 bases aligning to TRBD2. CDR1 SNHLY and CDR2 FYNNEI come from the germline V gene. Trimming cost V 3 bases and J 4 bases; bases outside gene matches: 13. The CDR3 is 20 residues long. The CDR3 is CASSDYPRTGTSGRYNEQFF. DNA for the CDR3: TGTGCCAGCAGTGATTACCCCCGAACCGGGACTAGCGGGAGGTACAATGAGCAGTTCTTC.

The chain links TRBV29-1 to TRBJ2-1; possibly TRBD1 for D (5 bases). The V gene's germline CDR1 is SQVTM and CDR2 ANQGSEA. V lost 0 bases and J 4 bases, leaving 16 bases between the germline ends. The CDR3 spans 16 residues. The CDR3 sequence is CSVEDQQAGSYNEQFF. CDR3 nucleotides: TGCAGCGTTGAAGATCAACAGGCAGGTTCGTACAATGAGCAGTTCTTC.

J is TRBJ1-1 and V is TRBV7-2, with TRBD1 matching 11 bases. Germline V gene sequence: CDR1 SGHTA, CDR2 FQGNSA. The CDR3 is 16 residues long. The V gene end was trimmed by 4 bases and the J gene end by 0 bases; junction bases not matched to a gene: 4. CDR3 DNA: TGTGCCAGCAGCTCACGGACAGGGGGCATGAACACTGAAGCTTTCTTT. Translated, it gives CASSSRTGGMNTEAFF.

The chain combines TRBV24-1 with TRBJ2-2, with 9 nucleotides matching TRBD1. The CDR3 consists of 16 residues. The V and J ends lost 3 bases and 1 base, in that order; junction bases with no gene match: 2. The germline CDR1 and CDR2 sequences are KGHDR and SFDVKD. The CDR3 region has the DNA TGTGCCACCAGTGATCCGGACAGGGGGAACACCGGGGAGCTGTTTTTT. As protein: CATSDPDRGNTGELFF.

In its sample, this clone was seen once. The chain couples TRBV4-1 to TRBJ2-3, with 9 bases identical to TRBD1. V was pared by 4 bases and J by 4 bases, with 6 bases of the junction left unmatched. Germline V lookup: CDR1 MGHRA, CDR2 YSYEKL. This CDR3 comprises 15 residues. This CDR3 reads CASSPSGTGPDTQYF. The CDR3 nucleotides are TGCGCCAGCAGCCCCAGCGGGACAGGGCCAGATACGCAGTATTTT.

The chain joins TRBV6-5 to TRBJ1-5, with a tentative D call TRBD1 (5 bases). The CDR3 totals 15 residues. Germline values: CDR1 MNHEY, CDR2 SVGAGI. Trimming took 10 bases from V and 0 from J, leaving 16 bases between them. CDR3 in DNA: TGTGCCACCAGAACGGGCAGGGTTAGCAATCAGCCCCAGCATTTT. Protein: CATRTGRVSNQPQHF.

This clone was recorded a few times. V and J are TRBV5-4 and TRBJ2-7; D perhaps matches TRBD2 (6 bases). Germline CDR1 and CDR2: SGHNT and YYREEE (reference sequence). Trimming left V 1 base short and J 6 bases short, with 11 bases between. The CDR3 covers 13 residues. The CDR3 loop is CASSLKGTSEQYF. In nucleotides, the CDR3 is TGTGCCAGCAGCTTGAAGGGGACTTCCGAGCAGTACTTC.

The chain links TRBV2 to TRBJ2-6; no firm D call. V lost 6 bases, J lost 2 bases, and 11 bases lay in between. In germline, CDR1 is SNHLY, CDR2 FYNNEI. CDR3 length: 15 amino acids. For the CDR3, the DNA is TGTGCCAGCAGCCCGAGTACGCCTGGGGCCAACGTCCTGACTTTC. Its translation is CASSPSTPGANVLTF.

The rearrangement joins TRBV9 to TRBJ2-1; 8 bases agree with TRBD1. The CDR3 length is 14 residues. Germline CDR1 reads SGDLS; CDR2 reads YYNGEE. The J segment lost 6 bases and the V segment lost 3 bases, leaving 5 bases of the junction unmatched. In nucleotides, the CDR3 is TGTGCCAGCAGCGCCCAGGGGGCGAGCAATGAGCAGTTCTTC. Residues: CASSAQGASNEQFF.

This chain connects TRBV6-6 to TRBJ1-5, with a weak D call TRBD1 (5 bases). V gave up 10 bases and J gave up 5 bases, with 21 bases separating them. Germline V lookup: CDR1 MNHNY, CDR2 SVGAGI (reference sequence). The CDR3 extends over 15 amino acids. CDR3 nucleotide sequence: TGTGCCACCCACCTTAGCCAGGGAAGGGATCAGCCCCAGCATTTT. Translation: CATHLSQGRDQPQHF.

The chain has TRBV4-3 and TRBJ2-7, with 11 bases matching TRBD1. Germline loops: CDR1 LGHNA, CDR2 YSLEER. V was clipped by 4 bases and J by 4 bases; unmatched bases: 3. This CDR3 is built from 14 residues. CDR3 sequence reads: CASSPDRGLYEQYF. The CDR3 DNA sequence: TGCGCCAGCAGCCCGGACAGGGGGCTGTACGAGCAGTACTTC.

The chain joins TRBV5-4 to TRBJ2-3, with 11 bases fitting TRBD2. The CDR3 contains 15 residues. V gave up 4 bases and J gave up 3 bases; unmatched junction bases: 4. Per the germline V gene, CDR1 is SGHNT and CDR2 is YYREEE (reference sequence). CDR3 residues: CASSDSGRATDTQYF. The CDR3 nucleotides are TGTGCCAGCAGCGATAGCGGGAGGGCGACAGATACGCAGTATTTT.

CDR3 nucleotides: TGTGCCAGCAGCCAACGGACTAGCGGGGGAGTTTTTACCTACGAGCAGTACTTC. This translates into CASSQRTSGGVFTYEQYF. V is TRBV3-1 (or the pseudogene TRBV3-2) and J is TRBJ2-7; 13 nucleotides match TRBD2. V shed 2 bases, J shed 2 bases, and the junction held 9 bases outside the gene matches. CDR1 is LGHDT and CDR2 is YNNKEL in the germline V gene (reference sequence). This CDR3 region has 18 residues.

The chain employs TRBV11-2 and TRBJ2-3, with TRBD2 matching 7 bases. V gave up 5 bases and J gave up 6 bases; unmatched junction bases: 11. Germline V gives CDR1 SGHAT, CDR2 FQNNGV. The CDR3 runs 15 residues. CDR3 nucleotide sequence: TGTGCCAGCAGCCACCCGGCTAGCGGTTATGATACGCAGTATTTT. This translates into CASSHPASGYDTQYF.

The rearrangement joins TRBV29-1 to TRBJ2-3; 14 bases align to TRBD2. Germline CDR1 and CDR2: SQVTM and ANQGSEA. This CDR3 region has 18 residues. V lost 1 base and J lost 6; bases outside the gene matches: 12. This CDR3 is CSVEGGPGLAGVPDTQYF. CDR3 DNA sequence: TGCAGCGTTGAAGGGGGGCCGGGACTAGCGGGAGTTCCGGATACGCAGTATTTT.

The chain is built from TRBV3-1 (or the pseudogene TRBV3-2) and TRBJ2-1, with 12 bases identical to TRBD2. Losses at the gene ends were 1 base for V and 12 bases for J; bases not matched to a gene: 7. The CDR3 sequence is 15 residues long. Germline V gives CDR1 LGHDT, CDR2 YNNKEL (reference sequence). In nucleotides, the CDR3 is TGTGCCAGCAGCCAAGGGACTAGCGGGGCCACTGGGCAGTTCTTC. Its translation: CASSQGTSGATGQFF.

V is TRBV7-2 and J is TRBJ2-7; TRBD2 matches 8 bases. V lost 5 bases, J lost 2 bases, and 5 bases stayed unmatched. Germline loops: CDR1 SGHTA, CDR2 FQGNSA. There are 14 residues in the CDR3. CDR3 DNA: TGTGCCAGCAGCCTCCAGCGGGAGACCTACGAGCAGTACTTC. Amino acids: CASSLQRETYEQYF. The variable domain in full, with the rest retrieved from reference TRBV7-2 and TRBJ2-7, is GAGVSQSPSNKVTEKGKDVELRCDPISGHTALYWYRQSLGQGLEFLIYFQGNSAPDKSGLPSDRFSAERTGGSVSTLTIQRTQQEDSAVYLCASSLQRETYEQYFGPGTRLTVT.

The chain joins TRBV11-3 to TRBJ2-7; TRBD2 agrees at 7 bases. CDR3 size: 13 residues. The V segment lost 5 bases and the J segment 7 bases; nucleotides outside the gene matches: 8. Germline V gene data show CDR1 as SGHNT and CDR2 as YENEEA. CDR3 sequence: CASSPRAGREQYF. The CDR3 coding sequence is TGTGCCAGCAGCCCACGAGCGGGGAGGGAGCAGTACTTC. Based on the CDR3 plus reference TRBV11-3 and TRBJ2-7, the full variable domain is EAGVVQSPRYKIIEKKQPVAFWCNPISGHNTLYWYLQNLGQGPELLIRYENEEAVDDSQLPKDRFSAERLKGVDSTLKIQPAELGDSAVYLCASSPRAGREQYFGPGTRLTVT.

The V and J genes are TRBV6-5 and TRBJ1-2; perhaps TRBD1 as D (5 bases). This CDR3 region has 13 residues. The V gene lost 3 bases and the J gene lost 4 bases, with 9 bases spanning the gap. The germline V gene encodes CDR1 MNHEY and CDR2 SVGAGI. The CDR3 loop reads CASSYPGGYGYTF. DNA for the CDR3: TGTGCCAGCAGTTATCCGGGGGGCTATGGCTACACCTTC.

This clone was counted a single time. This chain connects TRBV28 to TRBJ2-7, with TRBD2 matching 10 bases. The ends lost 8 bases at V and 6 bases at J; junction bases unmatched: 10. Germline V lookup: CDR1 MDHEN, CDR2 SYDVKM. The CDR3 length is 14 residues. In nucleotides, the CDR3 is TGTGCCAGCGCAGCGGGAGGGCCACGGTTCGAGCAGTACTTC. Its protein is CASAAGGPRFEQYF.

The V call is TRBV7-9, the J call TRBJ2-1; tentative D call: TRBD1 (6 bases). CDR1 and CDR2 (germline): SEHNR, FQNEAQ (reference sequence). The CDR3 is made up of 17 amino acids. V was trimmed by 4 bases and J by 3 bases, leaving 19 bases between them. DNA of the CDR3: TGTGCCAGCAGCTCTACTGACGGGCAGGGGTACTACAATGAGCAGTTCTTC. Amino acids: CASSSTDGQGYYNEQFF.

The J gene is TRBJ2-2, the V gene TRBV5-5, with D maybe TRBD1 (6 bases). CDR1 is SGHKS and CDR2 is YYEKEE in the germline V gene (reference sequence). This CDR3 spans 13 amino acids. The germline V and J ends were trimmed by 4 bases and 5 bases, with 9 bases remaining between them. The CDR3 is CASSQGLTGELFF. The DNA of the CDR3 is TGTGCCAGCAGCCAGGGGTTAACCGGGGAGCTGTTTTTT.

V usage is TRBV7-9 and J usage is TRBJ2-7; D uncertain. The CDR3 totals 11 residues. CDR1 is SEHNR and CDR2 is FQNEAQ in the germline V gene (reference sequence). V lost 3 bases, J lost 5 bases, and 5 bases lay in between. CDR3 protein: CASSFTDEQYF. The CDR3 bases are TGTGCCAGCAGCTTTACGGACGAGCAGTACTTC.

This clone occurred once. The rearrangement joins TRBV10-3 to TRBJ2-7, with D maybe TRBD2 (6 bases). Trimming left V 10 bases short and J 9 bases short, with 16 bases between. From germline, CDR1 is ENHRY and CDR2 SYGVKD. The CDR3 sequence is 11 residues long. Here the CDR3 reads CATRGVLGQYF. The CDR3 nucleotides are TGTGCCACGCGGGGAGTTCTCGGGCAGTACTTC.

As regards this clone: This specimen includes other DNA sequences encoding the same CDR3. The chain is built from TRBV28 and TRBJ2-7; weak D call: TRBD1 (5 bases). The CDR3 is made up of 13 amino acids. CDR1 is MDHEN, CDR2 SYDVKM, per germline. V shed 3 bases and J shed 2 bases, with 8 bases lying between them. CDR3 protein: CASSLGRAYEQYF. CDR3 DNA: TGTGCCAGCAGTTTGGGGCGAGCCTACGAGCAGTACTTC.

The chain employs TRBV29-1 and TRBJ2-5, with D perhaps matching TRBD2 (5 bases). Germline V gene sequence: CDR1 SQVTM, CDR2 ANQGSEA. The length of the CDR3 is 13 residues. Trimming removed 5 bases at V and 5 bases at J, with 15 bases between. The CDR3 DNA reads TGCAGCGTTTTGACCCGCGGGTGGGAGACCCAGTACTTC. As protein: CSVLTRGWETQYF.